One T cell receptor beta chain is described in this entry. The antigen remains unidentified. These data come from a study of identical twins' blood T cells. As handled by the study authors: Per-library CDR3 reads ranged about 2.2 to 3.6 million; clonotypes, ~90,000 to ~500,000. TCRdb re-derived calls from the 5' RACE reads in MiXCR, one entry per CDR3 protein. These V and J calls originate from TCRdb's pipeline instead of the authors' own analysis. The data contain 400,000 or so distinct CDR3 sequences, 25% to 35% of them singletons. This CDR3 has 17 residues. Germline V gives CDR1 MNHEY, CDR2 SVGAGI. Trimming at V came to 6 bases and at J to 4 bases, leaving 12 bases not matched to a gene. Broader study findings: Each donor's most abundant TCRbeta clonotypes shared more CDR3 sequences with her twin than unrelated donors.

The source material was PBMCs. The rearrangement uses TRBV6-5 and TRBJ2-1, with TRBD2 identical over 10 bases. The source of this sequence is a woman between 18 and 50 years old in good health. This CDR3 reads CASRLFRPSGRYNEQFF. The DNA for the CDR3 is TGTGCCAGCAGACTATTCCGCCCTAGCGGGAGATACAATGAGCAGTTCTTC.